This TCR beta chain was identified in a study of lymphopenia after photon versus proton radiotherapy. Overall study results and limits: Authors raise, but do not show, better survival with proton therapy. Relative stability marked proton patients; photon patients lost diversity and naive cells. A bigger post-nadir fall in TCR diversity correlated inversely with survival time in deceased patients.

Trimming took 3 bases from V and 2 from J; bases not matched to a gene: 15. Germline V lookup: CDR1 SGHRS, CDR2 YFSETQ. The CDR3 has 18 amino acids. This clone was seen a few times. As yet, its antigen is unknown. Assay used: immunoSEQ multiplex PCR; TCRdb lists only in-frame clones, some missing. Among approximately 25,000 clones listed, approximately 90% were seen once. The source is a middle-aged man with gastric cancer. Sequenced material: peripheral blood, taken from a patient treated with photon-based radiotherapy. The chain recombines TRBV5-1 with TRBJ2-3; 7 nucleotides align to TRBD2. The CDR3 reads CASSSLRGGGAFTDTQYF. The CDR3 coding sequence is TGCGCCAGCAGCTCTTTGCGCGGCGGGGGAGCTTTCACAGATACGCAGTATTTT.